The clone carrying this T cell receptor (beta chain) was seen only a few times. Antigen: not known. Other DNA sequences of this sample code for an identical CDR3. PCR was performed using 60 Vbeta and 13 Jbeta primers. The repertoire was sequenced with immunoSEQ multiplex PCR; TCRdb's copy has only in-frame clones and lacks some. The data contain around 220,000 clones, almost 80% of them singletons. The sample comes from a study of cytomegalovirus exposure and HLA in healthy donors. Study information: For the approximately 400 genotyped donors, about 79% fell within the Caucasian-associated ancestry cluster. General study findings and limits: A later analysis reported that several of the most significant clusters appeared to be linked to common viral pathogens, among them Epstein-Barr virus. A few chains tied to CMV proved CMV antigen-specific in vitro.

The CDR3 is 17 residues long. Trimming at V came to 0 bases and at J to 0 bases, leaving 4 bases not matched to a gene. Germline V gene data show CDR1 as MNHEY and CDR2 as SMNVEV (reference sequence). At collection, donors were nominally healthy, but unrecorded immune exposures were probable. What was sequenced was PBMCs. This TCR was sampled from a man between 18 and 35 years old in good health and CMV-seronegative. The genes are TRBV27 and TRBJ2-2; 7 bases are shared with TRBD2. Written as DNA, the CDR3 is TGTGCCAGCAGTTTATCCTGGACTAGGGCGAACACCGGGGAGCTGTTTTTT. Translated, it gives CASSLSWTRANTGELFF.